A selection of T cell receptor beta chains follows, all from one sample in a study of cytomegalovirus exposure and HLA in healthy donors. Assay: immunoSEQ multiplex PCR; the TCRdb copy retains only in-frame clones and omits some. This sample has about 190,000 clones, with approximately 88% found just once. Sample: PBMCs. The receptors derive from a woman between 50 and 59 years old in good health and CMV-seropositive. Both conserved end residues are part of each CDR3. The D gene is left open where the match is weak. Only part of the rows carry a size: once, few, many, or a class if the clone is expanded.

V	size	J	D	CDR3	DNA
TRBV18	-	TRBJ1-2	TRBD1	CASSPPEGQGFYGYTF	TGTGCCAGCTCACCACCGGAAGGACAGGGATTCTATGGCTACACCTTC
TRBV10-2	-	TRBJ1-6	TRBD1	CASRKQGAVNSPLHF	TGCGCCAGCAGGAAGCAGGGGGCGGTAAATTCACCCCTCCACTTT
TRBV19	-	TRBJ2-2	-	CASINTGENTGELFF	TGTGCCAGTATTAATACGGGGGAGAACACCGGGGAGCTGTTTTTT
TRBV10-2	-	TRBJ1-4	-	CASSDPGQLNEKLFF	TGCGCCAGCAGTGACCCCGGACAACTTAATGAAAAACTGTTTTTT
TRBV5-1	-	TRBJ2-3	TRBD1	CASSRLTGGRTDTQYF	TGCGCCAGCAGCAGGCTAACAGGGGGGCGGACAGATACGCAGTATTTT
TRBV7-2	-	TRBJ1-1	-	CASSLNPAGNTEAFF	TGTGCCAGCAGCTTAAATCCGGCGGGGAACACTGAAGCTTTCTTT
TRBV9	-	TRBJ1-4	-	CASSVEVANEKLFF	TGTGCCAGCAGCGTAGAAGTAGCTAATGAAAAACTGTTTTTT
TRBV7-8	-	TRBJ1-5	-	CASSLGGGSNQPQHF	TGTGCCAGCAGCTTAGGGGGGGGGAGCAATCAGCCCCAGCATTTT
TRBV2	few	TRBJ1-3	-	CASSEGVVGGNTIYF	TGTGCCAGCAGTGAAGGGGTAGTGGGCGGAAACACCATATATTTT
TRBV4-3	few	TRBJ2-2	-	CASSPQGGENTGELFF	TGCGCCAGCAGCCCCCAAGGGGGGGAGAACACCGGGGAGCTGTTTTTT
TRBV18	-	TRBJ2-7	TRBD1	CASSRTGDEQYF	TGTGCCAGCTCTCGAACAGGGGACGAGCAGTACTTC
TRBV27	-	TRBJ2-1	TRBD1	CASSSGDRGRVGEQFF	TGTGCCAGCAGTAGCGGGGACAGGGGTAGGGTCGGCGAGCAGTTCTTC
TRBV4-1	-	TRBJ2-5	TRBD2	CASSRGWGGKEETRYF	TGCGCCAGCAGCCGAGGGTGGGGGGGAAAGGAAGAGACCCGGTACTTC
TRBV4-3	-	TRBJ2-1	TRBD2	CASSQDMTSGYNEQFF	TGCGCCAGCAGCCAAGACATGACTAGCGGATACAATGAGCAGTTCTTC
TRBV28	-	TRBJ1-2	TRBD1	CASINRPGQKAYGYTF	TGTGCCAGCATCAACCGACCGGGACAGAAAGCTTATGGCTACACCTTC
TRBV6-5	-	TRBJ1-1	-	CASKRRLNTEAFF	TGTGCCAGCAAACGGCGGTTGAACACTGAAGCTTTCTTT
TRBV6-5	-	TRBJ2-3	-	CASRPGEGTDTQYF	TGTGCCAGCAGACCGGGGGAAGGGACAGATACGCAGTATTTT
TRBV11-2	few	TRBJ2-5	TRBD2	CASSPPGLADQETQYF	TGTGCCAGCAGCCCCCCCGGACTAGCGGATCAAGAGACCCAGTACTTC
TRBV10-2	-	TRBJ2-3	TRBD2	CASLGGGRDTQYF	TGCGCCAGCCTGGGCGGGGGGCGAGATACGCAGTATTTT
TRBV7-9	-	TRBJ2-5	-	CASSSPGSQTQYF	TGTGCCAGCAGCTCTCCAGGTTCTCAGACCCAGTACTTC
TRBV4-3	-	TRBJ2-7	-	CASSQGMGSSYEQYF	TGCGCCAGCAGCCAAGGGATGGGCAGCTCCTACGAGCAGTACTTC
TRBV4-1	-	TRBJ2-1	TRBD2	CASSQVKAGGREQFF	TGCGCCAGCAGCCAAGTTAAAGCGGGGGGGCGTGAGCAGTTCTTC
TRBV6-6	-	TRBJ1-1	TRBD1	CASGRGREAFF	TGTGCCAGCGGCAGGGGGCGTGAAGCTTTCTTT
TRBV2	-	TRBJ2-5	-	CASTVEGTQYF	TGTGCCAGCACTGTGGAGGGGACCCAGTACTTC
TRBV7-2	few	TRBJ2-3	-	CASSPRDSSHTQYF	TGTGCCAGCAGCCCCCGGGACTCCTCACATACGCAGTATTTT
TRBV28	-	TRBJ2-1	-	CASSLQGWGEQFF	TGTGCCAGCAGTCTACAGGGTTGGGGTGAGCAGTTCTTC
TRBV29-1	-	TRBJ2-5	TRBD2	CSVVGGFQETQYF	TGCAGCGTTGTGGGGGGGTTCCAAGAGACCCAGTACTTC
TRBV28	-	TRBJ2-4	TRBD1	CATCVQGALTKNIQYF	TGTGCCACCTGCGTTCAGGGGGCTCTGACCAAAAACATTCAGTACTTC
TRBV5-1	-	TRBJ2-3	-	CASSLDGDTQYF	TGCGCCAGCAGCTTGGACGGAGATACGCAGTATTTT
TRBV10-3	-	TRBJ2-7	-	CAISTNSYEQYF	TGTGCCATCAGTACAAACTCCTACGAGCAGTACTTC
TRBV7-3	-	TRBJ1-5	TRBD1	CASSWDRAQPQHF	TGTGCCAGCAGCTGGGACAGGGCTCAGCCCCAGCATTTT
TRBV7-9	-	TRBJ1-4	-	CASSHGGANEKLFF	TGTGCCAGCAGCCATGGGGGGGCTAATGAAAAACTGTTTTTT
TRBV2	once	TRBJ2-1	TRBD1	CASRDRDPYNEQFF	TGTGCCAGCAGAGACAGGGACCCCTACAATGAGCAGTTCTTC
TRBV7-8	-	TRBJ2-5	-	CASSLKGGGFTQETQYF	TGTGCCAGCAGCTTAAAGGGGGGGGGATTTACACAAGAGACCCAGTACTTC